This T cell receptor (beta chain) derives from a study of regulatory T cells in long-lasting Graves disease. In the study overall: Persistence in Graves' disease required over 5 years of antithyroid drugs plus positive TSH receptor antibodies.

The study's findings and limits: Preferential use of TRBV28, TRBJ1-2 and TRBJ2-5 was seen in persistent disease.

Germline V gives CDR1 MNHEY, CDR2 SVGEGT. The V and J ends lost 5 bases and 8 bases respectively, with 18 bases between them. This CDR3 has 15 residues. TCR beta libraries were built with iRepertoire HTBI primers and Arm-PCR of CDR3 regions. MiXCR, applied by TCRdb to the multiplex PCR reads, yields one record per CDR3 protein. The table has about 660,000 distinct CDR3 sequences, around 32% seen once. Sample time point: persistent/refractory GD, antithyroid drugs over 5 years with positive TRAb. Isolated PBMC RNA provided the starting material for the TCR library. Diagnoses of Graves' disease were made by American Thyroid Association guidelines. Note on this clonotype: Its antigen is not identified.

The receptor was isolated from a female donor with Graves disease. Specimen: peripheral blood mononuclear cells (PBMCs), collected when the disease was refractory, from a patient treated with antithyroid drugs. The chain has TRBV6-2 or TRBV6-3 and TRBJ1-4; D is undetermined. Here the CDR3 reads CASSEALALHEKLFF. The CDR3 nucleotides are TGTGCCAGCAGTGAAGCACTCGCGCTACACGAAAAACTGTTTTTT.